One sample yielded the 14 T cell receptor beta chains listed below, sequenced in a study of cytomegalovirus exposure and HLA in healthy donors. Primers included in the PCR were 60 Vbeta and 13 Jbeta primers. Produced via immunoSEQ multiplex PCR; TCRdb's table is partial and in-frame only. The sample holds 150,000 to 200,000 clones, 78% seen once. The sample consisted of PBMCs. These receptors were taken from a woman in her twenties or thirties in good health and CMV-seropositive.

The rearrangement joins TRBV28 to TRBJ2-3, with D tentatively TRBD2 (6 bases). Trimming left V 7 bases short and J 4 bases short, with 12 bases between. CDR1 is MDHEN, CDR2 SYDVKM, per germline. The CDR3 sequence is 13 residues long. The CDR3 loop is CASKGGFPDTQYF. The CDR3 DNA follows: TGTGCCAGCAAAGGAGGGTTCCCAGATACGCAGTATTTT.

CDR3 sequence (DNA): TGTGCCAGCAGCTTACAGGGACAGGGGGCGGATGAAAAACTGTTTTTT. Residues: CASSLQGQGADEKLFF. The rearrangement joins TRBV7-2 to TRBJ1-4; the match to TRBD1 covers 12 bases. The CDR3 loop spans 16 amino acids. V dropped 2 bases and J dropped 6; count of bases not matched to a gene: 4. Germline assignment: CDR1 SGHTA and CDR2 FQGNSA.

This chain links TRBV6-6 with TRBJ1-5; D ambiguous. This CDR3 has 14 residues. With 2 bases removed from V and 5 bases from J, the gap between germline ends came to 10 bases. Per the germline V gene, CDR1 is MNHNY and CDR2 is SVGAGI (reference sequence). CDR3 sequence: CASSYPGPDQPQHF. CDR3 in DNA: TGTGCCAGCAGTTACCCTGGGCCCGATCAGCCCCAGCATTTT.

The CDR3 DNA reads as TGTGCCAGCAGTTTTTTAGGAGGGGAAAGACAGCCCCAGCATTTT. It is translated as CASSFLGGERQPQHF. The rearrangement uses TRBV28 and TRBJ1-5; D is perhaps TRBD1 (5 bases). Trimming cost V 3 bases and J 7 bases, with 16 bases left between them. Germline CDR1 MDHEN, CDR2 SYDVKM. The CDR3 loop spans 15 amino acids.

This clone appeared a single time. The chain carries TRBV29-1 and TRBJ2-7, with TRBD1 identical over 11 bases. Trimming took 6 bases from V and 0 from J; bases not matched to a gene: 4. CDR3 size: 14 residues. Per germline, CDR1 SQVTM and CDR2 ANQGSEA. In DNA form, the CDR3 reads TGCAGCGTGCAGGGACAGGGGGTCTCCTACGAGCAGTACTTC. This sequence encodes CSVQGQGVSYEQYF.

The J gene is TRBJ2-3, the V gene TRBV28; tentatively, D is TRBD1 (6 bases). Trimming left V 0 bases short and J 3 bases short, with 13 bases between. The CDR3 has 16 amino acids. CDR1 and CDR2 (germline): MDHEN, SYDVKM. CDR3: CASSLWAGVFTDTQYF. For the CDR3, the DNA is TGTGCCAGCAGTTTATGGGCAGGGGTGTTTACAGATACGCAGTATTTT.

The CDR3 region is CASSYQTGSLSPLHF. For the CDR3, the DNA is TGTGCCAGCAGTTACCAGACAGGGTCTCTTTCACCCCTCCACTTT. The gene calls are TRBV6-5 and TRBJ1-6, with 7 bases lining up with TRBD1. The CDR3 length is 15 residues. Germline CDR1 and CDR2: MNHEY and SVGAGI. The trim removed 2 bases at V and 9 bases at J, leaving 7 bases unmatched.

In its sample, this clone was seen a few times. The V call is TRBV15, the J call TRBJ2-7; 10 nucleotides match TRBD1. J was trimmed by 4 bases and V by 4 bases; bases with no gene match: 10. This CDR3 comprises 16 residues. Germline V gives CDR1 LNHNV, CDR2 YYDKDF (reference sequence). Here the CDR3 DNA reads TGTGCCACCAGCACTCGCCGGGACAGGGGCCGGTACGAGCAGTACTTC. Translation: CATSTRRDRGRYEQYF.

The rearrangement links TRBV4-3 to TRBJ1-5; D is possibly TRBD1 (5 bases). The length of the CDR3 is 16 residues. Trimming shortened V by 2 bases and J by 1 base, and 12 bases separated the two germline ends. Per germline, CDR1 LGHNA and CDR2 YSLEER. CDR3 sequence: CASSQRQCGSNQPQHF. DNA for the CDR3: TGCGCCAGCAGCCAACGACAGTGTGGAAGCAATCAGCCCCAGCATTTT.

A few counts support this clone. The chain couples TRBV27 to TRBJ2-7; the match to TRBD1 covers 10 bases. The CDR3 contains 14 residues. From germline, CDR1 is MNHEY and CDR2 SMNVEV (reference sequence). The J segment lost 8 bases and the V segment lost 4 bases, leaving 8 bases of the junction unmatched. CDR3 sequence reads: CASSSSDRGGKQYF. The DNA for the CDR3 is TGTGCCAGCAGTTCCTCGGACAGGGGGGGGAAGCAGTACTTC.

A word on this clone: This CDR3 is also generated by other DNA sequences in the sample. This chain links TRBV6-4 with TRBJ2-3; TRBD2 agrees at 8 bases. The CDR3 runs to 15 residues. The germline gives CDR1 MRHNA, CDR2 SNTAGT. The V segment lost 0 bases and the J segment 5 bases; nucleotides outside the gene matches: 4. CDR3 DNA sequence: TGTGCCAGCAGTGACTCTTCGGGGGGGGTAGATACGCAGTATTTT. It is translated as CASSDSSGGVDTQYF.

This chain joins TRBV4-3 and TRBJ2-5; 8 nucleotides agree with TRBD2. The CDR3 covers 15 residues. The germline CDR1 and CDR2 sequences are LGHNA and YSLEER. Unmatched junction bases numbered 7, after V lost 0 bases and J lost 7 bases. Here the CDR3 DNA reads TGCGCCAGCAGCCAAGATATGTTGGGACTAGGGACCCAGTACTTC. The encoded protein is CASSQDMLGLGTQYF.

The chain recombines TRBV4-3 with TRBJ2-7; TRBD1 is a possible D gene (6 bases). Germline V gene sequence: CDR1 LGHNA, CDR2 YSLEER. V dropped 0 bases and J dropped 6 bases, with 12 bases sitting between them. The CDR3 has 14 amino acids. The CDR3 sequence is CASSQENRVAEQYF. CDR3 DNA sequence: TGCGCCAGCAGCCAAGAAAACAGGGTAGCCGAGCAGTACTTC.

The CDR3 is CASSLATGTYEQYF. The CDR3 DNA sequence: TGCGCCAGCAGCTTGGCGACAGGGACCTACGAGCAGTACTTC. The J gene is TRBJ2-7, the V gene TRBV5-1; 7 nucleotides match TRBD1. The V and J ends lost 0 bases and 2 bases, in that order; junction bases with no gene match: 2. The CDR3 covers 14 residues. CDR1 and CDR2 (germline): SGHRS, YFSETQ.